This paragraph reports one T cell receptor (beta chain). Assay used: immunoSEQ multiplex PCR; TCRdb lists only in-frame clones, some missing. The table has approximately 350,000 clones, about 90% seen once. These data originate in a study of blood T cell repertoires in COVID-19. Study summary: T cells, B-cell-depleted T cells, or PBMCs supplied cDNA or gDNA.

Participants spanned ages about 18 to 95 years and resided in 20 to 30 US areas. V shed 4 bases and J shed 3 bases, with 13 bases lying between them. CDR3 length: 15 residues. The V gene's germline CDR1 is SNHLY and CDR2 FYNNEI. J is TRBJ1-3 and V is TRBV2, with D uncertain. This sequence was found in a woman aged 25 to 45 who had recovered from COVID-19. The sequencing input was PBMCs or T cells enriched from blood (not recorded which). In nucleotides, the CDR3 is TGTGCCAGCAGTGCCTCGGCAGGCGTTGGAAACACCATATATTTT. This translates into CASSASAGVGNTIYF. Full variable domain (outside the CDR3, taken from reference TRBV2 and TRBJ1-3): EPEVTQTPSHQVTQMGQEVILRCVPISNHLYFYWYRQILGQKVEFLVSFYNNEISEKSEIFDDQFSVERPDGSNFTLKIRSTKLEDSAMYFCASSASAGVGNTIYFGEGSWLTVV.